The 11 T cell receptor beta chains presented below share a single source sample, sequenced in a study of response to subunit inactivated influenza vaccine. TCRdb re-called the RT-PCR reads through MiXCR, storing one row per CDR3 protein. The sample lists around 650,000 distinct CDR3 sequences, approximately 14% seen once, with approximately 10% in the top ten. Sequencing was performed on PBMCs from blood, taken 11 to 12 days after vaccination. These receptors were obtained from a man over 45 who received an inactivated influenza vaccine.

This clonotype came up a few times. The genes are TRBV29-1 and TRBJ1-1; D gene ambiguous. Germline CDR1 and CDR2: SQVTM and ANQGSEA. The CDR3 runs to 12 residues. V was trimmed by 5 bases and J by 2 bases, leaving 9 bases between them. The CDR3 sequence: CSVSLQNTEAFF. The CDR3 nucleotides read TGCAGCGTTTCACTGCAAAACACTGAAGCTTTCTTT.

The rearrangement joins TRBV11-2 to TRBJ2-1; no definite D call. This CDR3 contains 13 residues. Trimming removed 1 base at V and 9 bases at J, with 10 bases between. Germline V lookup: CDR1 SGHAT, CDR2 FQNNGV. Written as DNA, the CDR3 is TGTGCCAGCAGCTTAGGGTCGGTTCGTGAGCAGTTCTTC. Translation: CASSLGSVREQFF.

This clonotype has only a few counts. The chain is built from TRBV5-1 and TRBJ1-4, with 7 bases aligning to TRBD1. CDR1 SGHRS and CDR2 YFSETQ come from the germline V gene. Trimming removed 4 bases from V and 5 bases from J; junction bases left unmatched: 5. The CDR3 contains 14 residues. CDR3 loop: CASSQGQENEKLFF. Here the CDR3 DNA reads TGCGCCAGCAGCCAAGGACAGGAAAATGAAAAACTGTTTTTT.

The chain is built from TRBV12-3 or TRBV12-4 and TRBJ2-1; 9 bases line up with TRBD2. The CDR3 length is 16 residues. V gave up 4 bases and J gave up 4 bases; unmatched junction bases: 8. The CDR3 coding sequence is TGTGCCAGCAGTTCGGGGCGGGGGGGCCGATACAATGAGCAGTTCTTC. Translation gives CASSSGRGGRYNEQFF.

The rearrangement uses TRBV6-2 or TRBV6-3 and TRBJ2-1, with 7 bases aligning to TRBD1. The CDR3 runs to 15 residues. J was trimmed by 3 bases and V by 2 bases; bases with no gene match: 4. Per the germline V gene, CDR1 is MNHEY and CDR2 is SVGEGT. CDR3 sequence: CASSYEGQDYNEQFF. DNA of the CDR3: TGTGCCAGCAGTTACGAAGGACAGGACTACAATGAGCAGTTCTTC.

The chain recombines TRBV6-5 with TRBJ1-1; D is uncertain. Trimming took off 2 bases at V and 1 base at J, with 8 bases between the two ends. CDR1 is MNHEY, CDR2 SVGAGI, per germline. The CDR3 has 14 amino acids. CDR3 sequence: CASSYGPRNTEAFF. The CDR3 DNA reads TGTGCCAGCAGTTACGGTCCGAGGAACACTGAAGCTTTCTTT.

This clonotype has only a few counts. The chain uses TRBV5-1 and TRBJ1-5; D perhaps matches TRBD1 (6 bases). Germline V lookup: CDR1 SGHRS, CDR2 YFSETQ. V was shortened by 1 base and J by 5 bases, with 13 bases between the two germline ends. This CDR3 is built from 15 residues. CDR3: CASSLLGTPDQPQHF. The CDR3 region has the DNA TGCGCCAGCAGCTTGCTCGGGACACCAGATCAGCCCCAGCATTTT.

Only a few counts were recorded for this clonotype. This sequence joins TRBV4-3 and TRBJ2-3; D possibly uses TRBD1 or TRBD2 (5 bases each). Germline CDR1 reads LGHNA; CDR2 reads YSLEER. The CDR3 runs to 19 residues. V dropped 1 base and J dropped 6 bases, with 26 bases sitting between them. In DNA form, the CDR3 reads TGCGCCAGCAGCCAAGTCTGGTTCCCTAGCCAAAGGGGATTGGATACGCAGTATTTT. Translating it yields CASSQVWFPSQRGLDTQYF.

This clonotype was detected a few times. The J gene is TRBJ1-1, the V gene TRBV6-5; D possibly corresponds to TRBD1 (6 bases). Trimming shortened V by 0 bases and J by 6 bases, and 14 bases separated the two germline ends. CDR1 is MNHEY, CDR2 SVGAGI, per germline. The CDR3 is made up of 15 amino acids. CDR3: CASSYSARGGAEAFF. CDR3 bases: TGTGCCAGCAGTTACTCGGCCAGGGGAGGGGCTGAAGCTTTCTTT.

Many counts were recorded for this clonotype. The chain links TRBV27 to TRBJ2-7, with a tentative D call TRBD2 (5 bases). This CDR3 contains 10 residues. The germline CDR1 and CDR2 sequences are MNHEY and SMNVEV (reference sequence). V lost 9 bases and J 6 bases, leaving 9 bases between the germline ends. The CDR3 DNA is TGTGCCAGTCTGCTAGCCGAGCAGTACTTC. Amino acid sequence: CASLLAEQYF.

The chain joins TRBV20-1 to TRBJ1-1, with TRBD1 matching over 9 bases. Germline V lookup: CDR1 DFQATT, CDR2 SNEGSKA (reference sequence). V gave up 6 bases and J gave up 4 bases; unmatched junction bases: 3. This CDR3 is built from 12 residues. Written as DNA, the CDR3 is TGCAGTGCACGACAGGGGGGCACTGAAGCTTTCTTT. This codes for CSARQGGTEAFF.